This is a list of T cell receptor beta chains from one sample in a study of blood T cell repertoires in COVID-19. Clones were sequenced by immunoSEQ multiplex PCR, and TCRdb holds only the in-frame ones, with some missing. Among roughly 280,000 clones listed, about 85% were seen once. Sequenced input: peripheral blood. The receptors were gathered from a man in his late teens or twenties with active or convalescent COVID-19. Both conserved end residues are part of each CDR3. Fields, in order: J gene, clone size, CDR3 length, V gene, D gene, CDR3 protein, CDR3 DNA. The D gene is left open where the match is weak. Clone size appears in some rows only: once, few, many, or a class for an expanded clone.

TRBJ1-1	-	14	TRBV5-1	-	CASSFKAGDTEAFF	TGCGCCAGCAGCTTTAAGGCAGGGGACACTGAAGCTTTCTTT
TRBJ1-1	-	13	TRBV12-3/TRBV12-4	-	CASTLGLTSGAFF	TGTGCCAGCACTTTAGGGCTTACTTCGGGGGCTTTCTTT
TRBJ2-1	-	18	TRBV19	TRBD2	CASSMWGGLAATYNEQFF	TGTGCCAGTAGTATGTGGGGGGGACTAGCGGCTACCTACAATGAGCAGTTCTTC
TRBJ1-1	-	12	TRBV12-3/TRBV12-4	-	CASSFLLNEAFF	TGTGCCAGCAGTTTTTTACTTAATGAAGCTTTCTTT
TRBJ2-3	-	14	TRBV5-4	TRBD1	CASSVQGNTDTQYF	TGTGCCAGCAGCGTACAGGGGAACACAGATACGCAGTATTTT
TRBJ2-1	once	15	TRBV7-2	-	CASSRPGDRTNEQFF	TGTGCCAGCAGCCGTCCAGGGGACCGTACCAATGAGCAGTTCTTC
TRBJ2-1	-	12	TRBV14	-	CASSPSNNEQFF	TGTGCCAGCAGCCCCAGTAACAATGAGCAGTTCTTC
TRBJ2-5	-	13	TRBV6-6	TRBD1	CASSDRGEETQYF	TGTGCCAGCAGTGACAGGGGAGAAGAGACCCAGTACTTC
TRBJ1-6	-	16	TRBV3-1/TRBV3-2	-	CASSQSDTSGNSPLHF	TGTGCCAGCAGCCAGTCTGACACTTCAGGGAATTCACCCCTCCACTTT
TRBJ2-3	-	15	TRBV24-1	-	CATSDWRESTDTQYF	TGTGCCACCAGTGATTGGAGGGAGAGCACAGATACGCAGTATTTT
TRBJ1-1	-	14	TRBV5-1	-	CASSPGHQNTEAFF	TGCGCCAGCAGCCCCGGACACCAGAACACTGAAGCTTTCTTT
TRBJ2-2	-	15	TRBV10-3	TRBD1	CAISEGTGYGGELFF	TGTGCCATCAGTGAGGGGACAGGTTACGGCGGGGAGCTGTTTTTT
TRBJ2-5	-	13	TRBV5-5	TRBD2	CASSRGGRETQYF	TGTGCCAGCTCCCGCGGGGGAAGGGAGACCCAGTACTTC
TRBJ1-1	-	15	TRBV11-3	-	CASSAGTSMNTEAFF	TGTGCCAGCAGCGCCGGGACATCTATGAACACTGAAGCTTTCTTT
TRBJ2-4	-	17	TRBV5-4	TRBD1	CASSTGTGGFGENIQYF	TGTGCCAGCAGCACGGGGACAGGGGGCTTCGGAGAAAACATTCAGTACTTC
TRBJ2-3	-	15	TRBV24-1	TRBD2	CATSDSGGAAETQYF	TGTGCCACCAGTGACTCCGGGGGGGCCGCGGAGACGCAGTATTTT
TRBJ1-4	few	14	TRBV7-2	-	CASTSVGGREKLFF	TGTGCCAGCACCTCGGTGGGGGGACGAGAAAAACTGTTTTTT
TRBJ2-6	-	15	TRBV15	-	CATSRGASGANVLTF	TGTGCCACCAGCAGAGGGGCTTCTGGGGCCAACGTCCTGACTTTC
TRBJ2-7	-	16	TRBV27	TRBD2	CASSLFSGRSTYEQYF	TGTGCCAGCAGTTTATTTAGCGGGAGGTCCACCTACGAGCAGTACTTC
TRBJ1-2	-	16	TRBV5-4	TRBD1	CASSLRWMTGGNGYTF	TGTGCCAGCAGCTTGAGGTGGATGACAGGGGGCAATGGCTACACCTTC
TRBJ1-6	-	12	TRBV24-1	-	CATSDPNSPLHF	TGTGCCACCAGTGACCCGAATTCACCCCTCCACTTT
TRBJ1-2	-	12	TRBV2	-	CASRQLRYGYTF	TGTGCCAGCCGACAGTTGCGCTATGGCTACACCTTC
TRBJ1-2	-	12	TRBV6-5	-	CASRTGYYGYTF	TGTGCCAGCAGGACTGGGTACTATGGCTACACCTTC
TRBJ1-5	-	19	TRBV23-1	-	CASTRGQVLGGSSNQPQHF	TGCGCCAGCACCCGGGGTCAGGTATTAGGAGGGTCGAGCAATCAGCCCCAGCATTTT
TRBJ2-3	-	15	TRBV9	TRBD2	CASSVLAGETDTQYF	TGTGCCAGCAGCGTCCTAGCGGGAGAGACAGATACGCAGTATTTT
TRBJ2-1	-	12	TRBV28	TRBD1	CASSTGGNEQFF	TGTGCCAGCAGTACAGGGGGCAATGAGCAGTTCTTC
TRBJ2-5	once	12	TRBV11-2	-	CASSRHRETQYF	TGTGCCAGCAGCAGACACAGAGAGACCCAGTACTTC
TRBJ2-7	-	11	TRBV3-1/TRBV3-2	-	CASSHNGEQYF	TGTGCCAGCAGCCATAACGGCGAGCAGTACTTC
TRBJ2-2	once	16	TRBV24-1	TRBD1	CATSDKGTGDTGELFF	TGTGCCACCAGTGATAAAGGGACAGGGGACACCGGGGAGCTGTTTTTT
TRBJ1-6	-	13	TRBV5-1	-	CASSLDYVSPLHF	TGCGCCAGCAGCTTGGATTATGTGTCACCCCTCCACTTT
TRBJ2-7	-	15	TRBV4-1	-	CASSQTGTLSYEQYF	TGCGCCAGCAGCCAAACCGGGACACTCTCCTACGAGCAGTACTTC
TRBJ1-1	-	13	TRBV5-4	-	CASSLPRDTEAFF	TGTGCCAGCAGCCTCCCGAGGGACACTGAAGCTTTCTTT
TRBJ1-2	-	13	TRBV25-1	-	CASRLADTRGYTF	TGTGCCAGCAGGTTGGCAGACACTCGGGGCTACACCTTC
TRBJ2-3	-	14	TRBV29-1	TRBD1	CSAGEGAVTDTQYF	TGCAGCGCCGGAGAGGGGGCGGTCACAGATACGCAGTATTTT
TRBJ2-1	once	12	TRBV30	-	CAWSVTGVEQFF	TGTGCCTGGAGTGTAACGGGAGTTGAGCAGTTCTTC